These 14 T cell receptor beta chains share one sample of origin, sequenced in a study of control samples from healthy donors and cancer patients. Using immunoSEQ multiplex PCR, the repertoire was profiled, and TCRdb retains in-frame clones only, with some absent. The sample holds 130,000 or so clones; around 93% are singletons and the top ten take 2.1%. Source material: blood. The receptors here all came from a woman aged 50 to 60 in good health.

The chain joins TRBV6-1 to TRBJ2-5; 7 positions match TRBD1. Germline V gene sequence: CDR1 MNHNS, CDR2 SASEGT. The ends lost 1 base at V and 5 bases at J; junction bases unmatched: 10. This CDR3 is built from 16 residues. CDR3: CASSEVGATGSETQYF. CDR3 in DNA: TGTGCCAGCAGTGAAGTGGGGGCGACAGGGAGCGAGACCCAGTACTTC.

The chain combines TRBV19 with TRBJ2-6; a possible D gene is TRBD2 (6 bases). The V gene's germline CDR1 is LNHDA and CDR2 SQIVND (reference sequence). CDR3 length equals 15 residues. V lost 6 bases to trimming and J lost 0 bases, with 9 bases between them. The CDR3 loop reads CASSGGFSGANVLTF. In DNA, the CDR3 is TGTGCCAGTAGCGGAGGGTTCTCTGGGGCCAACGTCCTGACTTTC.

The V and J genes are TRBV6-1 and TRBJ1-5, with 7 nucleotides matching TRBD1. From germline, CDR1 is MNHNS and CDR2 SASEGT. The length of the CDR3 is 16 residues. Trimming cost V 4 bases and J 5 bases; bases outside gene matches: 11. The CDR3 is CASSGQQGRLDQPQHF. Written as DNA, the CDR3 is TGTGCCAGCAGTGGCCAACAGGGGAGGTTAGATCAGCCCCAGCATTTT.

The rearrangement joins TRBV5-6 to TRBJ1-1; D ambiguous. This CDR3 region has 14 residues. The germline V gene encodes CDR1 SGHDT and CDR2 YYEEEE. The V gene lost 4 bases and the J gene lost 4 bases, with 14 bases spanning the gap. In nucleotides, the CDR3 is TGTGCCAGCAGCCTACAACAGTTTACCACTGAAGCTTTCTTT. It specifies CASSLQQFTTEAFF.

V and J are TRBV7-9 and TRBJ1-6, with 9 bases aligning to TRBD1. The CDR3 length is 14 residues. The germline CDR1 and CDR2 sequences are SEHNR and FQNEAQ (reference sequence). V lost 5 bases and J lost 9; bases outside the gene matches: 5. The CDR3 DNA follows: TGTGCCAGCAGCACGGGACAGGGCAGTTCACCCCTCCACTTT. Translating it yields CASSTGQGSSPLHF.

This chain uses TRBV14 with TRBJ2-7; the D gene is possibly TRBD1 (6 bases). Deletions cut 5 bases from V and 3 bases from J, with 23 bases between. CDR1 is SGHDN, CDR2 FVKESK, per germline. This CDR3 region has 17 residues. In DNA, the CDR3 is TGTGCCAGCAGCAAATCCCCCCCCGAGGGGGTTAACTACGAGCAGTACTTC. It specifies CASSKSPPEGVNYEQYF.

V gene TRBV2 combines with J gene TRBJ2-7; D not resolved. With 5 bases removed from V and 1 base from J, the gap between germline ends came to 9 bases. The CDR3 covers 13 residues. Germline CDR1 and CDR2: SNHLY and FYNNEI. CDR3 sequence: CASSRALSYEQYF. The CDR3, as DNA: TGTGCCAGCAGTCGAGCGCTTTCCTACGAGCAGTACTTC.

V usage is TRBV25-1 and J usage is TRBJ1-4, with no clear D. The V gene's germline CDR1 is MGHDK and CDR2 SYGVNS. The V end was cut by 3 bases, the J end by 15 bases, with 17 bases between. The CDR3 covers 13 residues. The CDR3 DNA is TGTGCCAGCAGTGATAGGACCCCAGGAGGTTTGTTTTTT. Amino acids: CASSDRTPGGLFF.

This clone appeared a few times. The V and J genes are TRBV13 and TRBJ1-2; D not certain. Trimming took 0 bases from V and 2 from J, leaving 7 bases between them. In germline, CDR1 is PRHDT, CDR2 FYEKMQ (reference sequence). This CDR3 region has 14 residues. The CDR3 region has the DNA TGTGCCAGCAGCTTAGGCAGGAGGAACTATGGCTACACCTTC. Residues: CASSLGRRNYGYTF.

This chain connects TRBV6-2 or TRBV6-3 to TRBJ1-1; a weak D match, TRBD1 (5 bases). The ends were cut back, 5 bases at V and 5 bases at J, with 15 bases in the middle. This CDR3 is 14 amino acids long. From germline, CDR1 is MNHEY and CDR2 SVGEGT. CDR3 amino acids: CASSQTRGGTEAFF. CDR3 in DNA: TGTGCCAGCAGTCAAACTAGGGGAGGGACTGAAGCTTTCTTT.

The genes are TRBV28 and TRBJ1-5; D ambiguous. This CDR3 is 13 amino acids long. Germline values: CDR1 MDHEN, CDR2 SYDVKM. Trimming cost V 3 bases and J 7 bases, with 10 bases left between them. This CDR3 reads CASSLVPGQPQHF. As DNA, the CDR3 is TGTGCCAGCAGTTTGGTCCCGGGGCAGCCCCAGCATTTT.

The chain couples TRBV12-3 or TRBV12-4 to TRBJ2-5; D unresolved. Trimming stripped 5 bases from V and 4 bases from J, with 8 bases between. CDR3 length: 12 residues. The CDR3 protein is CASSPPGETQYF. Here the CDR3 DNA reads TGTGCCAGCAGTCCCCCAGGAGAGACCCAGTACTTC.

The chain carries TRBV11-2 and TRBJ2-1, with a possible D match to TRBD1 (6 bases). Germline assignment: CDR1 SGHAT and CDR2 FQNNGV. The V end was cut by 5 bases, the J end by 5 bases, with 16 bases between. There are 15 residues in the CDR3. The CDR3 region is CASSTLQGRNNEQFF. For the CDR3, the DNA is TGTGCCAGCAGCACCCTACAGGGAAGAAACAATGAGCAGTTCTTC.

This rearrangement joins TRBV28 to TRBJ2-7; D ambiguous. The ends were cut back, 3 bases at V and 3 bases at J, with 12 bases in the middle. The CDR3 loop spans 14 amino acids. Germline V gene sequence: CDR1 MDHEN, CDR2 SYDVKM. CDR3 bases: TGTGCCAGCAGTTTGGGGAACAGATTCTACGAGCAGTACTTC. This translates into CASSLGNRFYEQYF.